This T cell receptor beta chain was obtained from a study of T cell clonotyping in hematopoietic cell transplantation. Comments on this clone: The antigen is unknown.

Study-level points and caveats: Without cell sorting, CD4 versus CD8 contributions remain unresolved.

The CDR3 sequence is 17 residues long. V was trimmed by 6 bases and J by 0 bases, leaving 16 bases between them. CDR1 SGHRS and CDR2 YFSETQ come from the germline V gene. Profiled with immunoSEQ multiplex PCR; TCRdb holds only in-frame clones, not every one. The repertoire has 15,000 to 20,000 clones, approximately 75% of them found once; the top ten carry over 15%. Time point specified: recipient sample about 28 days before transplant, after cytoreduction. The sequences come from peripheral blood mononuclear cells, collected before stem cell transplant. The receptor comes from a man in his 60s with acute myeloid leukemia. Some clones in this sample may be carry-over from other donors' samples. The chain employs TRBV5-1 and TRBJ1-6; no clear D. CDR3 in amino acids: CASKEGTQSSYNSPLHF. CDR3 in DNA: TGCGCCAGCAAAGAGGGTACCCAAAGCTCCTATAATTCACCCCTCCACTTT.